This T cell receptor (beta chain) appears in the sequencing data of a study of vaccination effects on CD4 cells after COVID-19. Overall study: Approximately 2.1 million PBMC were placed in each well, which was supplemented with 8.5 to 10 IU/ml IL-2 and around 9.4 ug/ml peptides.

General study results and limits: In vaccinees who were healthy, merely 1 out of 255 vaccine-induced clones cross-reacted with common cold coronaviruses.

Here immunoSEQ multiplex PCR was the method, and the copy in TCRdb shows in-frame clones only, minus some. The table includes 45,000 or so clones, under 80% detected once. V gave up 5 bases and J gave up 5 bases, with 12 bases separating them. The CDR3 runs to 14 residues. Germline V gene data show CDR1 as SGHVS and CDR2 as FQNEAQ. Isolation of CD4+ T cells took place after around 10 days of culture. Participants completed two doses of the BNT162b2 or mRNA-1273 vaccine. None of the vaccinated had previously contracted SARS-CoV-2, and their nucleocapsid antibodies tested negative. Cells had half their medium changed to IL-2 medium on days 3 and 7. As regards this clone: Its antigen is currently unknown.

The clonotype was recovered from a human donor who received a COVID-19 vaccine. The chain has TRBV7-8 and TRBJ2-2; a weak D match, TRBD1 (5 bases). The sequenced sample was CD4+ T cells from PBMCs cultured without peptide, obtained after COVID-19 vaccination. The CDR3 reads CASSLGAVTGELFF. The CDR3 DNA follows: TGTGCCAGCAGCCTTGGGGCTGTAACCGGGGAGCTGTTTTTT.